The 29 T cell receptor beta chains presented below share a single source sample, sequenced in a study of cytomegalovirus exposure and HLA in healthy donors. Researchers ran the PCR with 60 Vbeta and 13 Jbeta primers. The repertoire was sequenced with immunoSEQ multiplex PCR; TCRdb's copy has only in-frame clones and lacks some. Of 140,000 to 150,000 clones in the sample, approximately 80% were seen once. Sequencing was done on a sample of PBMCs. Receptors were obtained from a woman aged 18-29 years in good health and CMV-seropositive.

The chain uses TRBV5-1 and TRBJ1-1, with TRBD1 identical over 8 bases. The CDR3 runs to 14 residues. Trimming at V came to 4 bases and at J to 0 bases, leaving 2 bases not matched to a gene. Germline assignment: CDR1 SGHRS and CDR2 YFSETQ. CDR3 protein: CASSGDRLNTEAFF. DNA of the CDR3: TGCGCCAGCAGCGGGGACAGGTTGAACACTGAAGCTTTCTTT.

This rearrangement joins TRBV27 to TRBJ1-1; the D gene is possibly TRBD1 (6 bases). Germline lookup yields CDR1 MNHEY and CDR2 SMNVEV (reference sequence). There are 15 residues in the CDR3. V was cut by 3 bases and J by 6 bases, with 17 bases left in between. The CDR3 DNA reads as TGTGCCAGCAGTTTGGATAGGGGGTCAGGAGCTGAAGCTTTCTTT. Translation: CASSLDRGSGAEAFF.

This chain uses TRBV19 with TRBJ1-5, with 7 bases aligning to TRBD1. J was trimmed by 3 bases and V by 6 bases; bases with no gene match: 5. The germline CDR1 and CDR2 sequences are LNHDA and SQIVND (reference sequence). This CDR3 has 14 residues. CDR3 amino acids: CASRTTGNNQPQHF. CDR3 coding DNA: TGTGCCAGTAGAACGACAGGGAACAATCAGCCCCAGCATTTT. Looking up the rest from reference TRBV19 and TRBJ1-5 gives the full variable domain: DGGITQSPKYLFRKEGQNVTLSCEQNLNHDAMYWYRQDPGQGLRLIYYSQIVNDFQKGDIAEGYSVSREKKESFPLTVTSAQKNPTAFYLCASRTTGNNQPQHFGDGTRLSIL.

The gene calls are TRBV19 and TRBJ2-7, with 9 nucleotides matching TRBD1. Germline CDR1 reads LNHDA; CDR2 reads SQIVND (reference sequence). J gave up 5 bases and V 6 bases, and 11 bases lay outside the gene matches. This CDR3 is built from 15 residues. Here the CDR3 reads CASSPWGQGFHEQYF. The CDR3 DNA sequence: TGTGCCAGTAGCCCTTGGGGACAGGGATTTCACGAGCAGTACTTC.

The chain is built from TRBV7-9 and TRBJ2-7; 8 bases map to TRBD1. CDR1 is SEHNR, CDR2 FQNEAQ, per germline (reference sequence). V dropped 6 bases and J dropped 6; count of bases not matched to a gene: 4. The length of the CDR3 is 12 residues. The CDR3 sequence is CASRDRGGEQYF. In DNA, the CDR3 is TGTGCCAGCAGAGACAGGGGTGGCGAGCAGTACTTC. Complete variable domain (other parts from reference TRBV7-9 and TRBJ2-7): DTGVSQNPRHKITKRGQNVTFRCDPISEHNRLYWYRQTLGQGPEFLTYFQNEAQLEKSRLLSDRFSAERPKGSFSTLEIQRTEQGDSAMYLCASRDRGGEQYFGPGTRLTVT.

As to this clone: This specimen includes other DNA sequences encoding the same CDR3. The V gene is TRBV5-1, the J gene TRBJ1-3; D is unclear. Germline values: CDR1 SGHRS, CDR2 YFSETQ. This CDR3 is 15 amino acids long. V was clipped by 2 bases and J by 0 bases, with 9 bases between them. The CDR3 is CASSLDTSSGNTIYF. CDR3 sequence (DNA): TGCGCCAGCAGCTTAGACACAAGCTCTGGAAACACCATATATTTT.

V is TRBV5-1 and J is TRBJ2-3; 11 nucleotides match TRBD2. This CDR3 has 17 residues. The germline V gene encodes CDR1 SGHRS and CDR2 YFSETQ. V lost 3 bases and J lost 1; bases outside the gene matches: 7. The CDR3 coding sequence is TGCGCCAGCAGCTGGACCGGGACTAGCGGCCGCACAGATACGCAGTATTTT. Its protein product is CASSWTGTSGRTDTQYF.

This rearrangement joins TRBV5-1 to TRBJ2-1; TRBD2 matches 16 bases. From germline, CDR1 is SGHRS and CDR2 YFSETQ. This CDR3 region has 15 residues. With 0 bases clipped from V and 10 bases from J, the junction kept 1 base outside the gene matches. The CDR3 loop reads CASSLVGLAGGEQFF. CDR3 DNA sequence: TGCGCCAGCAGCTTGGTGGGACTAGCGGGGGGGGAGCAGTTCTTC.

The chain's CDR3 is CSVDTGTSGGAEQYF. The CDR3 DNA is TGCAGCGTGGATACCGGGACTAGCGGGGGGGCCGAACAGTACTTC. The chain employs TRBV29-1 and TRBJ2-7; 16 bases line up with TRBD2. The germline V gene encodes CDR1 SQVTM and CDR2 ANQGSEA. This CDR3 comprises 15 residues. V dropped 6 bases and J dropped 10; count of bases not matched to a gene: 12.

The genes are TRBV19 and TRBJ1-1; TRBD1 aligns across 8 bases. The CDR3 is made up of 14 amino acids. Germline V lookup: CDR1 LNHDA, CDR2 SQIVND (reference sequence). Losses at the gene ends were 6 bases for V and 5 bases for J; bases not matched to a gene: 8. The CDR3 region is CASRVQGAGTEAFF. CDR3 nucleotide sequence: TGTGCCAGTAGGGTGCAGGGGGCTGGGACTGAAGCTTTCTTT.

This clone turned up a few times. The V call is TRBV7-9, the J call TRBJ1-4; TRBD1 matches at 7 bases. CDR3 length: 16 residues. CDR1 and CDR2 (germline): SEHNR, FQNEAQ (reference sequence). Germline trimming cut 4 bases from V and 2 bases from J; bases unmatched to any gene: 7. This CDR3 is CASSSPPGQTNEKLFF. The CDR3 DNA sequence: TGTGCCAGCAGCTCGCCACCGGGACAGACTAATGAAAAACTGTTTTTT.

The chain couples TRBV6-1 to TRBJ1-4; D is perhaps TRBD1 (5 bases). CDR3 length: 17 residues. Germline lookup yields CDR1 MNHNS and CDR2 SASEGT. The V end was cut by 1 base, the J end by 3 bases, with 15 bases between. CDR3 sequence: CASSEVGLGAANEKLFF. The CDR3 nucleotides read TGTGCCAGCAGTGAAGTAGGATTAGGGGCTGCTAATGAAAAACTGTTTTTT.

The rearrangement links TRBV10-1 to TRBJ1-2, with 7 bases aligning to TRBD1. CDR3 length: 13 amino acids. Per the germline V gene, CDR1 is WNHNN and CDR2 is SYGVQD (reference sequence). V shed 1 base, J shed 6 bases, and the junction held 2 bases outside the gene matches. This chain's CDR3 is CASSEWQGDGYTF. The CDR3, as DNA: TGCGCCAGCAGTGAGTGGCAGGGGGATGGCTACACCTTC.

The V and J genes are TRBV15 and TRBJ2-7, with a weak D call TRBD1 (5 bases). This CDR3 has 14 amino acids. The V gene lost 0 bases and the J gene lost 3 bases, with 9 bases spanning the gap. CDR1 is LNHNV and CDR2 is YYDKDF in the germline V gene (reference sequence). In nucleotides, the CDR3 is TGTGCCACCAGCAGAGAGGCAGGGCTCTACGAGCAGTACTTC. Its translation: CATSREAGLYEQYF.

This chain links TRBV18 with TRBJ2-1; maybe TRBD2 (5 bases). The germline V and J ends were trimmed by 4 bases and 5 bases, with 21 bases remaining between them. CDR1 is KGHSH and CDR2 is LQKENI in the germline V gene. This CDR3 is built from 17 residues. The CDR3 protein is CASSHRLPRVGNNEQFF. DNA of the CDR3: TGTGCCAGCTCACATCGATTGCCGAGGGTGGGAAACAATGAGCAGTTCTTC.

This clone was seen more than once but under ten times. The chain uses TRBV11-1 and TRBJ2-7; D gene unclear. Trimming pared 2 bases from V and 0 bases from J, leaving 8 bases between. Looked up from germline, CDR1 is SGHAT and CDR2 is FQDESV (reference sequence). This CDR3 spans 14 amino acids. In DNA form, the CDR3 reads TGTGCCAGCAGCTTACACGAGAGCTCCTACGAGCAGTACTTC. Encoded protein: CASSLHESSYEQYF.

Regarding this clone: One end of the junction varies from germline; a read error may be responsible. The chain combines TRBV7-9 with TRBJ1-4; D gene ambiguous. This CDR3 contains 17 residues. Germline V gene lookup returns CDR1 SEHNR and CDR2 FQNEAQ (reference sequence). CDR3 protein: CSSSSKGGGKGNEKLFF. CDR3 nucleotides: TGTTCCAGCAGCTCTAAGGGTGGCGGGAAGGGAAATGAAAAACTGTTTTTT. Together with reference TRBV7-9 and TRBJ1-4, the CDR3 gives the full variable domain: DTGVSQNPRHKITKRGQNVTFRCDPISEHNRLYWYRQTLGQGPEFLTYFQNEAQLEKSRLLSDRFSAERPKGSFSTLEIQRTEQGDSAMYLCSSSSKGGGKGNEKLFFGSGTQLSVL.

The chain uses TRBV5-8 and TRBJ1-6; 9 positions match TRBD1. CDR3 size: 15 residues. Trimming removed 0 bases from V and 7 bases from J; junction bases left unmatched: 2. Germline CDR1 and CDR2: SGHTS and YDEGEE. Here the CDR3 reads CASSLDRGRNSPLHF. In nucleotides, the CDR3 is TGTGCCAGCAGCTTGGACAGGGGGCGAAATTCACCCCTCCACTTT.

CDR3 region: CASSSGQGRNQPQHF. For the CDR3, the DNA is TGTGCCAGCAGCTCGGGACAGGGTCGGAATCAGCCCCAGCATTTT. The chain is built from TRBV7-2 and TRBJ1-5, with 9 bases aligning to TRBD1. The CDR3 loop spans 15 amino acids. The germline V gene has CDR1 SGHTA and CDR2 FQGNSA. Unmatched junction bases numbered 5, after V lost 4 bases and J lost 4 bases.

The sample holds a few counts of this clone. The gene calls are TRBV9 and TRBJ2-5; TRBD1 agrees at 7 bases. Gene TRBJ2-7 matches the end of the DNA better, so the J call may be wrong. Germline values: CDR1 SGDLS, CDR2 YYNGEE. The CDR3 totals 15 residues. This CDR3 reads CASSPVQGLSYEQYF. CDR3 nucleotide sequence: TGTGCCAGCAGCCCTGTACAGGGGCTCTCCTACGAGCAGTACTTC.

J is TRBJ1-4 and V is TRBV29-1, with D perhaps TRBD1 (5 bases). Trimming left V 0 bases short and J 8 bases short, with 22 bases between. CDR3 length: 17 residues. The germline gives CDR1 SQVTM, CDR2 ANQGSEA. The CDR3, as DNA: TGCAGCGTTGAAGACGAGTCATCAGCGGGGCTTAGGGAAAAACTGTTTTTT. It encodes CSVEDESSAGLREKLFF.

V gene TRBV5-1 combines with J gene TRBJ2-3; TRBD1 agrees at 7 bases. The CDR3 totals 15 residues. After removal of 4 bases from V and 0 bases from J, the junction contained 5 bases not matched to a gene. From germline, CDR1 is SGHRS and CDR2 YFSETQ. CDR3 sequence reads: CASSPGTDSTDTQYF. The CDR3 DNA reads as TGCGCCAGCAGCCCCGGGACAGACAGCACAGATACGCAGTATTTT.

The V gene is TRBV11-2, the J gene TRBJ2-3; possible D gene TRBD2, 7 bases. CDR3 length: 16 amino acids. Germline V gene lookup returns CDR1 SGHAT and CDR2 FQNNGV. The ends were cut back, 1 base at V and 3 bases at J, with 14 bases in the middle. The CDR3, as DNA: TGTGCCAGCAGCTTAGGTGGGGGGGCCGGGACAGATACGCAGTATTTT. Encoded protein: CASSLGGGAGTDTQYF.

The genes are TRBV7-9 and TRBJ1-2; no clear D. Germline CDR1 and CDR2: SEHNR and FQNEAQ (reference sequence). There are 14 residues in the CDR3. V was trimmed by 1 base and J by 4 bases, leaving 10 bases between them. CDR3 loop: CASSLDEGSYGYTF. The CDR3 DNA is TGTGCCAGCAGCTTAGATGAGGGAAGCTATGGCTACACCTTC.

This chain uses TRBV5-4 with TRBJ2-1, with D unclear. The germline V gene encodes CDR1 SGHNT and CDR2 YYREEE (reference sequence). Deletions cut 4 bases from V and 8 bases from J, with 13 bases between. This CDR3 comprises 13 residues. The CDR3 DNA reads TGTGCCAGCAGCCCCCCGGGTGACGATGAGCAGTTCTTC. This gives the protein CASSPPGDDEQFF.

The rearrangement joins TRBV28 to TRBJ2-5; perhaps TRBD2 as D (5 bases). The last part of the DNA fits TRBJ2-7 better; the J call may be wrong. The CDR3 is made up of 16 amino acids. Germline V gene sequence: CDR1 MDHEN, CDR2 SYDVKM. CDR3 sequence: CASSFVARIPIHEQYF. CDR3 bases: TGTGCCAGCAGTTTCGTAGCGAGGATCCCAATCCACGAGCAGTACTTC.

The sample holds one count of this clone. The rearrangement uses TRBV7-9 and TRBJ1-4; 8 bases align to TRBD1. Unmatched junction bases numbered 13, after V lost 5 bases and J lost 8 bases. Germline CDR1 and CDR2: SEHNR and FQNEAQ (reference sequence). There are 16 residues in the CDR3. In DNA, the CDR3 is TGTGCCAGCAGCACCCAATCCGGGACAGGCGGCGAAAAACTGTTTTTT. Protein: CASSTQSGTGGEKLFF.

This clone showed up just once. This chain uses TRBV2 with TRBJ2-2; 11 bases line up with TRBD2. CDR1 is SNHLY and CDR2 is FYNNEI in the germline V gene. The CDR3 extends over 15 amino acids. After removal of 6 bases from V and 4 bases from J, the junction contained 4 bases not matched to a gene. The CDR3 sequence is CASSLTSGGTGELFF. In DNA form, the CDR3 reads TGTGCCAGCAGCCTTACTAGCGGGGGCACCGGGGAGCTGTTTTTT.

V is TRBV9 and J is TRBJ1-5; a possible D gene is TRBD1 (5 bases). Germline-derived CDR1 and CDR2 are SGDLS and YYNGEE. Trimming removed 4 bases from V and 1 base from J, with 15 bases in between. The CDR3 consists of 16 residues. The CDR3, as DNA: TGTGCCAGCAGCCCCGGGGGAGTTTGGAGCAATCAGCCCCAGCATTTT. Translating it yields CASSPGGVWSNQPQHF.